This T cell receptor beta chain came from a study of naive CD8 T cells in extremely preterm neonates. Study-wide results and caveats: Compared with older groups, preterm CDR3s were shorter, with fewer N additions and less trimming.

TCRdb's table, derived via immunoSEQ multiplex PCR, lists solely in-frame clones and lacks some. The sample includes about 5,000 clones, 90% to 95% seen only once; the top ten take 0.55% to 0.75%. Points on this clone: Antigen unknown.

Extremely preterm deliveries at roughly 22-28 weeks of gestation provided the preterm samples. Sorted cells: live naive CD8+ T cells, CD45RA+CCR7+, Annexin V-negative. V shed 1 base and J 6 bases; nucleotides not matched to a gene: 0. Germline V gives CDR1 SGHNT, CDR2 YYREEE (reference sequence). The CDR3 totals 13 residues. The receptor's source is a boy who was born preterm. The rearrangement uses TRBV5-4 and TRBJ2-1; 8 positions agree with TRBD1. The material sequenced was naive CD8+ T cells from cord blood. The CDR3 bases are TGTGCCAGCAGCTTGACAGGGGGCAATGAGCAGTTCTTC. Protein: CASSLTGGNEQFF.